Listed here are 30 T cell receptor beta chains from one sample, sequenced in a study of T cell responses to AZD1222 COVID-19 vaccine. Produced via immunoSEQ multiplex PCR; TCRdb's table is partial and in-frame only. The sample lists around 95,000 clones, around 87% occurring once. Source: peripheral blood, taken on day 0 of AZD1222 vaccination. These receptors were taken from an adult in good health.

The CDR3 region is CASSARDQANYGYTF. The CDR3 nucleotides are TGTGCCAGCAGCGCGCGGGATCAGGCTAACTATGGCTACACCTTC. The chain employs TRBV9 and TRBJ1-2; D ambiguous. The CDR3 is 15 amino acids. CDR1 and CDR2 (germline): SGDLS, YYNGEE. Trimming took 3 bases from V and 0 from J, leaving 12 bases between them.

V usage is TRBV5-1 and J usage is TRBJ2-1, with D possibly TRBD2 on 5 matching bases. In germline, CDR1 is SGHRS, CDR2 YFSETQ. This CDR3 is 13 amino acids long. The V end was cut by 0 bases, the J end by 6 bases, with 7 bases between. The CDR3 here is CASSLGRGNEQFF. CDR3 DNA sequence: TGCGCCAGCAGCTTGGGCCGGGGCAATGAGCAGTTCTTC.

The rearrangement uses TRBV18 and TRBJ2-7, with 13 bases aligning to TRBD2. Trimming cost V 3 bases and J 7 bases; bases outside gene matches: 3. Germline V gene data show CDR1 as KGHSH and CDR2 as LQKENI. The CDR3 covers 14 residues. For the CDR3, the DNA is TGTGCCAGCTCACCTACTAGCGGGAGGGATGAGCAGTACTTC. As protein: CASSPTSGRDEQYF.

The CDR3 nucleotides are TGTGCCAGCAGCCCCAGACAGGGGGACAAAAACATTCAGTACTTC. It codes for CASSPRQGDKNIQYF. This sequence joins TRBV5-4 and TRBJ2-4, with 9 bases identical to TRBD1. The CDR3 is 15 amino acids. V shed 4 bases, J shed 3 bases, and the junction held 5 bases outside the gene matches. Germline V gene data show CDR1 as SGHNT and CDR2 as YYREEE (reference sequence).

The V gene is TRBV5-6, the J gene TRBJ2-1, with 8 bases lining up with TRBD1. Germline assignment: CDR1 SGHDT and CDR2 YYEEEE. This CDR3 has 17 residues. Trimming at V came to 3 bases and at J to 1 base, leaving 9 bases not matched to a gene. The CDR3: CASSSPSGGDSYNEQFF. DNA of the CDR3: TGTGCCAGCAGCTCCCCGTCAGGGGGCGATTCCTACAATGAGCAGTTCTTC. The whole variable domain, filled in from reference TRBV5-6 and TRBJ2-1, reads DAGVTQSPTHLIKTRGQQVTLRCSPKSGHDTVSWYQQALGQGPQFIFQYYEEEERQRGNFPDRFSGHQFPNYSSELNVNALLLGDSALYLCASSSPSGGDSYNEQFFGPGTRLTVL.

The chain combines TRBV14 with TRBJ1-2; D call uncertain. The CDR3 sequence is 14 residues long. Trimming removed 4 bases at V and 1 base at J, with 10 bases between. Germline CDR1 is SGHDN and CDR2 is FVKESK. The CDR3 bases are TGTGCCAGCAGCCCCATAGAGGGTAACTATGGCTACACCTTC. Translation gives CASSPIEGNYGYTF.

The table lists this clone with a count of one. The chain carries TRBV18 and TRBJ1-2; D not resolved. The CDR3 extends over 13 amino acids. Trimming pared 1 base from V and 0 bases from J, leaving 3 bases between. Germline CDR1 reads KGHSH; CDR2 reads LQKENI. CDR3 nucleotide sequence: TGTGCCAGCTCACCACTGGCTAACTATGGCTACACCTTC. Residues: CASSPLANYGYTF.

The gene calls are TRBV30 and TRBJ2-2; D is perhaps TRBD1 or TRBD2 (5 bases each). CDR1 and CDR2 from the germline V gene are GTSNPN and SVGIG (reference sequence). Trimming took 1 base from V and 3 from J, leaving 6 bases between them. This CDR3 contains 13 residues. The CDR3 reads CAWSGDHTGELFF. The CDR3, as DNA: TGTGCCTGGAGTGGGGACCACACCGGGGAGCTGTTTTTT.

The genes are TRBV19 and TRBJ2-7; TRBD2 matches at 10 bases. The CDR3 is made up of 14 amino acids. Germline CDR1 reads LNHDA; CDR2 reads SQIVND (reference sequence). V was clipped by 4 bases and J by 0 bases; unmatched bases: 0. Written as DNA, the CDR3 is TGTGCCAGTAGTACTAGCGGGAGCTCCTACGAGCAGTACTTC. Protein product: CASSTSGSSYEQYF.

V is TRBV15 and J is TRBJ2-5; D is ambiguous. Germline CDR1 reads LNHNV; CDR2 reads YYDKDF (reference sequence). CDR3 length: 12 amino acids. V lost 7 bases to trimming and J lost 2 bases, with 8 bases between them. This chain's CDR3 is CATMDGQETQYF. The CDR3 DNA sequence: TGTGCCACCATGGACGGGCAAGAGACCCAGTACTTC. Based on the CDR3 plus reference TRBV15 and TRBJ2-5, the full variable domain is DAMVIQNPRYQVTQFGKPVTLSCSQTLNHNVMYWYQQKSSQAPKLLFHYYDKDFNNEADTPDNFQSRRPNTSFCFLDIRSPGLGDTAMYLCATMDGQETQYFGPGTRLLVL.

The chain couples TRBV7-9 to TRBJ1-1; the D gene is possibly TRBD1 (6 bases). The CDR3 length is 14 residues. Germline CDR1 SEHNR, CDR2 FQNEAQ (reference sequence). V lost 1 base, J lost 5 bases, and 11 bases lay in between. The CDR3 sequence is CASSLETGRTEAFF. Here the CDR3 DNA reads TGTGCCAGCAGCTTAGAAACAGGGCGGACTGAAGCTTTCTTT.

Concerning this clone itself: Germline is not matched at one junction end, which may reflect a read error. The rearrangement links TRBV6-5 to TRBJ2-5; D gene uncertain. Germline CDR1 reads MNHEY; CDR2 reads SVGAGI. The CDR3 consists of 10 residues. CDR3 sequence reads: CASRQGTQYF. CDR3 coding DNA: TGTGCCAGCAGGCAAGGGACCCAGTACTTC.

The chain uses TRBV18 and TRBJ1-1; possibly TRBD1 for D (5 bases). CDR1 and CDR2 from the germline V gene are KGHSH and LQKENI. The CDR3 loop spans 13 amino acids. Trimming took off 6 bases at V and 6 bases at J, with 14 bases between the two ends. Here the CDR3 DNA reads TGTGCCAGCTCCCTGGGGGTACTGGCTGAAGCTTTCTTT. Encoded protein: CASSLGVLAEAFF.

The chain combines TRBV3-1 (or the pseudogene TRBV3-2) with TRBJ1-3, with D unclear. V shed 4 bases and J shed 0 bases, with 10 bases lying between them. Looked up from germline, CDR1 is LGHDT and CDR2 is YNNKEL (reference sequence). The CDR3 consists of 15 residues. CDR3 sequence reads: CASSLQVYSGNTIYF. The DNA for the CDR3 is TGTGCCAGCAGCCTTCAGGTATACTCTGGAAACACCATATATTTT.

V usage is TRBV4-1 and J usage is TRBJ2-3; TRBD2 matches at 12 bases. Germline V gene lookup returns CDR1 MGHRA and CDR2 YSYEKL. Losses at the gene ends were 3 bases for V and 8 bases for J; bases not matched to a gene: 12. The CDR3 is 17 residues long. The CDR3 protein is CASSHLLPGLAGGTQYF. The DNA of the CDR3 is TGCGCCAGCAGCCATCTATTACCGGGACTAGCGGGTGGTACGCAGTATTTT.

V and J are TRBV15 and TRBJ2-5; 9 bases line up with TRBD1. This CDR3 is built from 15 residues. V trimming: 3 bases; J trimming: 5 bases; junction bases outside the gene matches: 7. CDR1 and CDR2 (germline): LNHNV, YYDKDF (reference sequence). This CDR3 reads CATSRVTGGAETQYF. The CDR3 DNA sequence: TGTGCCACCAGCAGGGTCACAGGGGGCGCCGAGACCCAGTACTTC.

This clone came up a few times. The rearrangement links TRBV5-1 to TRBJ1-1, with D possibly TRBD1 on 5 matching bases. This CDR3 has 15 residues. Germline loops: CDR1 SGHRS, CDR2 YFSETQ. V was cut by 0 bases and J by 5 bases, with 14 bases left in between. The CDR3, as DNA: TGCGCCAGCAGCTTGGATACTTCGACAGAGACTGAAGCTTTCTTT. Translating gives CASSLDTSTETEAFF.

This chain uses TRBV15 with TRBJ2-7; possible D gene TRBD1, 6 bases. V gave up 1 base and J gave up 7 bases, with 14 bases separating them. This CDR3 is built from 14 residues. The V gene's germline CDR1 is LNHNV and CDR2 YYDKDF (reference sequence). The CDR3 loop reads CATSRGPNRAEQYF. In nucleotides, the CDR3 is TGTGCCACCAGCAGAGGCCCCAACAGGGCTGAGCAGTACTTC.

CDR3 nucleotides: TGTGCCAGTAGTATCCAGGATGGCTACACCTTC. Amino acid sequence: CASSIQDGYTF. V usage is TRBV19 and J usage is TRBJ1-2; D gene ambiguous. The V gene's germline CDR1 is LNHDA and CDR2 SQIVND (reference sequence). V dropped 3 bases and J dropped 6 bases, with 5 bases sitting between them. The CDR3 runs to 11 residues.

The rearrangement uses TRBV14 and TRBJ1-2; D gene ambiguous. Germline-derived CDR1 and CDR2 are SGHDN and FVKESK. The germline V and J ends were trimmed by 2 bases and 4 bases, with 5 bases remaining between them. The CDR3 has 12 amino acids. CDR3 nucleotide sequence: TGTGCCAGCAGCCAAACCCGCTATGGCTACACCTTC. It specifies CASSQTRYGYTF.

This chain uses TRBV4-2 with TRBJ2-1, with TRBD2 as a possible D gene (5 bases). CDR1 is LGHNA and CDR2 is YNFKEQ in the germline V gene. The V gene lost 1 base and the J gene lost 7 bases, with 23 bases spanning the gap. This CDR3 is built from 18 residues. CDR3 residues: CASSQAGSPGIGENEQFF. The CDR3 DNA follows: TGTGCCAGCAGCCAAGCGGGTAGCCCGGGAATCGGTGAGAATGAGCAGTTCTTC.

The chain links TRBV6-5 to TRBJ1-1, with TRBD1 matching over 9 bases. The junction had 4 bases not matched to a gene; V was cut back by 5 bases and J by 0 bases. The CDR3 has 15 amino acids. Germline V gene data show CDR1 as MNHEY and CDR2 as SVGAGI. The CDR3 is CASSRTGDLNTEAFF. CDR3 nucleotide sequence: TGTGCCAGCAGTCGGACAGGGGACCTGAACACTGAAGCTTTCTTT.

The J gene is TRBJ2-7, the V gene TRBV27; 14 nucleotides match TRBD2. The CDR3 consists of 15 residues. J lost 7 bases, V lost 3 bases, and 5 bases had no gene match. Per the germline V gene, CDR1 is MNHEY and CDR2 is SMNVEV (reference sequence). The CDR3 DNA reads as TGTGCCAGCAGTTTCCGACTAGCGGGAGGGAGGGAGCAGTACTTC. Its protein is CASSFRLAGGREQYF.

This clone occurred once. The chain combines TRBV12-3 or TRBV12-4 with TRBJ2-1; possibly TRBD1 for D (5 bases). Trimming shortened V by 3 bases and J by 9 bases, and 12 bases separated the two germline ends. This CDR3 is built from 13 residues. CDR3 in amino acids: CASSLLGPSEQFF. CDR3 sequence (DNA): TGTGCCAGCAGTTTGCTGGGGCCAAGTGAGCAGTTCTTC.

The chain recombines TRBV28 with TRBJ1-5, with TRBD1 matching 7 bases. This CDR3 has 16 residues. J lost 6 bases, V lost 5 bases, and 13 bases had no gene match. Germline CDR1 reads MDHEN; CDR2 reads SYDVKM. CDR3 residues: CASSAPPGQIFQPQHF. The CDR3 DNA follows: TGTGCCAGCAGTGCACCCCCGGGACAGATTTTTCAGCCCCAGCATTTT.

The rearrangement joins TRBV19 to TRBJ1-5, with 7 bases identical to TRBD1. This CDR3 spans 17 amino acids. Germline V lookup: CDR1 LNHDA, CDR2 SQIVND (reference sequence). J lost 7 bases, V lost 4 bases, and 16 bases had no gene match. CDR3: CASSTRQGKGVRQPQHF. The CDR3 DNA sequence: TGTGCCAGTAGTACACGACAGGGTAAAGGGGTTCGGCAGCCCCAGCATTTT. Together with reference TRBV19 and TRBJ1-5, the CDR3 gives the full variable domain: DGGITQSPKYLFRKEGQNVTLSCEQNLNHDAMYWYRQDPGQGLRLIYYSQIVNDFQKGDIAEGYSVSREKKESFPLTVTSAQKNPTAFYLCASSTRQGKGVRQPQHFGDGTRLSIL.

This clone was found a few times. This rearrangement joins TRBV19 to TRBJ1-2, with no clear D. The CDR3 has 11 amino acids. V lost 11 bases to trimming and J lost 0 bases, with 7 bases between them. CDR1 is LNHDA and CDR2 is SQIVND in the germline V gene (reference sequence). The CDR3 DNA sequence: TGTGCCTCTGAAGCTAACTATGGCTACACCTTC. It translates to CASEANYGYTF. Combining the CDR3 with reference TRBV19 and TRBJ1-2 gives the whole variable domain DGGITQSPKYLFRKEGQNVTLSCEQNLNHDAMYWYRQDPGQGLRLIYYSQIVNDFQKGDIAEGYSVSREKKESFPLTVTSAQKNPTAFYLCASEANYGYTFGSGTRLTVV.

In DNA, the CDR3 is TGTGCCAGCAGCCAACGCAGGGGAGAGGGCGAGCAGTACTTC. It codes for CASSQRRGEGEQYF. The chain has TRBV4-2 and TRBJ2-7; TRBD1 is a possible D gene (6 bases). V was cut by 2 bases and J by 6 bases, with 14 bases left in between. The CDR3 totals 14 residues. Germline CDR1 LGHNA, CDR2 YNFKEQ.

This clone is a singleton in its sample. This sequence joins TRBV3-1 (or the pseudogene TRBV3-2) and TRBJ2-3, with D unclear. Trimming removed 1 base from V and 3 bases from J, with 8 bases in between. This CDR3 spans 14 amino acids. Germline CDR1 is LGHDT and CDR2 is YNNKEL (reference sequence). The CDR3 DNA follows: TGTGCCAGCAGCCAAGGCGATGGGACAGATACGCAGTATTTT. As protein: CASSQGDGTDTQYF.

In its sample, this clone was seen once. V and J are TRBV2 and TRBJ2-7; the match to TRBD1 covers 7 bases. Germline lookup yields CDR1 SNHLY and CDR2 FYNNEI. V shed 5 bases and J 3 bases; nucleotides not matched to a gene: 4. The CDR3 covers 13 residues. Written as DNA, the CDR3 is TGTGCCAGCAGTCGAACAGGGGACTACGAGCAGTACTTC. This encodes CASSRTGDYEQYF.